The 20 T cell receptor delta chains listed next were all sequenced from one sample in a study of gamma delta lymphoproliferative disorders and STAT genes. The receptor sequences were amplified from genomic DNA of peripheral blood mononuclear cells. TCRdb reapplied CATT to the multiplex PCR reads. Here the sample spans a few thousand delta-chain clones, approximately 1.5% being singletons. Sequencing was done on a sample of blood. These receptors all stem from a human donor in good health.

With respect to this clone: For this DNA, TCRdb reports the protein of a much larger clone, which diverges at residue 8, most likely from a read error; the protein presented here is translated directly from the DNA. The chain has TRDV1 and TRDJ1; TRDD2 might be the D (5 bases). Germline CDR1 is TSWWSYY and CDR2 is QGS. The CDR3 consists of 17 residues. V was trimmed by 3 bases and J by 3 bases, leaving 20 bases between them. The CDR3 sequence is CALGDPLLHRIPDKLIF. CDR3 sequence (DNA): TGTGCTCTTGGGGACCCCCTTCTTCACCGGATCCCCGATAAACTCATCTTT.

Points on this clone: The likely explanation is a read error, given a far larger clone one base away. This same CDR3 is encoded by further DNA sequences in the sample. The CDR3 spells CALPYPLTGGPPIEEYTDKLIF. CDR3 DNA: TGTGCCTTGCCCTATCCTTTGACTGGGGGGCCTCCGATAGAGGAGTACACCGATAAACTCATCTTT. This sequence joins TRDV3 and TRDJ1; 8 bases match TRDD3. Trimming at V came to 3 bases and at J to 0 bases, leaving 30 bases not matched to a gene. CDR3 length: 22 amino acids. CDR1 and CDR2 from the germline V gene are TVYSNPD and GDNSRS (reference sequence).

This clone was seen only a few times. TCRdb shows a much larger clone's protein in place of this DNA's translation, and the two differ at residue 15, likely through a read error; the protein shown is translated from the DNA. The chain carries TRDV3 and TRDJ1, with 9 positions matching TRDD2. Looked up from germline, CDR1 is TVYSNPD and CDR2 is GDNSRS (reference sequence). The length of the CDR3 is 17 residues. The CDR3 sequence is CALTTPPSYTITDKPIF. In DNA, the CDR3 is TGTGCCTTAACCACCCCGCCTTCCTACACTATTACCGATAAACCCATCTTT.

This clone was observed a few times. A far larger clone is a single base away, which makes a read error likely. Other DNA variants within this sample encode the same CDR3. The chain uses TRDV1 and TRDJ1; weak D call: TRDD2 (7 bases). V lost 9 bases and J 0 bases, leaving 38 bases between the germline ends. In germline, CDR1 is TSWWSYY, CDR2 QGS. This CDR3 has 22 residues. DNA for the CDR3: TGTGCTCTCGCCCCTTCCTTTTTTCCGGGGATTAGGGTGGACCCTTACACCGATAAACTCATCTTT. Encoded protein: CALAPSFFPGIRVDPYTDKLIF.

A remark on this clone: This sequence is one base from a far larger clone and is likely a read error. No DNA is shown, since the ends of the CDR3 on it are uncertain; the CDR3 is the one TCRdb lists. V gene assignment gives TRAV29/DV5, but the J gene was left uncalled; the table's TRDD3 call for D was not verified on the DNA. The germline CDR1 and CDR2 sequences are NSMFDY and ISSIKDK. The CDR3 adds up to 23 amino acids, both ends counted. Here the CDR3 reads CSVLLCSERRGGFWGIRTDKLIF.

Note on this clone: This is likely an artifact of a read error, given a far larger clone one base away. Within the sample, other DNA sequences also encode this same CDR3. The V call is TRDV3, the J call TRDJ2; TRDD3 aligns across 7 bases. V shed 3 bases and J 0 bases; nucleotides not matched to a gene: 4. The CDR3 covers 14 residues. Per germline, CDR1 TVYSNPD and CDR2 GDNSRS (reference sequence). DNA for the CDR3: TGTGCCTTCTTGGGGGACACTTTGACAGCACAACTCTTCTTT. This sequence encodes CAFLGDTLTAQLFF. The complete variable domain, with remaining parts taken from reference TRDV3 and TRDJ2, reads CDKVTQSSPDQTVASGSEVVLLCTYDTVYSNPDLFWYRIRPDYSFQFVFYGDNSRSEGADFTQGRFSVKHILTQKAFHLVISPVRTEDSATYYCAFLGDTLTAQLFFGKGTQLIVEP.

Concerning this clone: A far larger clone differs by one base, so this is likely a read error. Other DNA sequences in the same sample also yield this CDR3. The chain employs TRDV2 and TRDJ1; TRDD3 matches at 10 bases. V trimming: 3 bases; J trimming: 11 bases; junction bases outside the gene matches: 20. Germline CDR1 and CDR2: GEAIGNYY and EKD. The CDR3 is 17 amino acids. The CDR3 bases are TGTGCCTGTGACGTCGTTGAGGGTACTGGGGGATCCGGACAGCTCATCTTT. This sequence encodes CACDVVEGTGGSGQLIF.

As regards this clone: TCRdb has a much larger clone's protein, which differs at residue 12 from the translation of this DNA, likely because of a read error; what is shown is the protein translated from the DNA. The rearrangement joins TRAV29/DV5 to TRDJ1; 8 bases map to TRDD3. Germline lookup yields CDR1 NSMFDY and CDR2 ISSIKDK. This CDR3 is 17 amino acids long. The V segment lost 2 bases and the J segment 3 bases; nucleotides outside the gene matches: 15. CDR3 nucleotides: TGTGCAGCAAGGATACCCCCCCAAGGGATACGGCCCGATAAACTCATCTTT. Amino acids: CAARIPPQGIRPDKLIF.

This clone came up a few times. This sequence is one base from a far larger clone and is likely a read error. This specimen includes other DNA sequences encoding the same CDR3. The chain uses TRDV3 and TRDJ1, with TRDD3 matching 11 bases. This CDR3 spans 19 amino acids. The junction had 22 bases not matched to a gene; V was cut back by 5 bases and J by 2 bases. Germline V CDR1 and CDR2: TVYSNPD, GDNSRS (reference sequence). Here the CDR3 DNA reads TGTGCCCGAACTTCCTACCGGAATTGGGGGATACGCAATACCGATAAACTCATCTTT. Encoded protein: CARTSYRNWGIRNTDKLIF. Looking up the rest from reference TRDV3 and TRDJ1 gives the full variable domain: CDKVTQSSPDQTVASGSEVVLLCTYDTVYSNPDLFWYRIRPDYSFQFVFYGDNSRSEGADFTQGRFSVKHILTQKAFHLVISPVRTEDSATYYCARTSYRNWGIRNTDKLIFGKGTRVTVEP.

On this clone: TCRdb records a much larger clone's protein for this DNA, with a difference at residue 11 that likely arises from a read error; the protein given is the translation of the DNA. Here the CDR3 reads CACDTLGIGRTTDKLIF. The CDR3 DNA reads as TGTGCCTGTGACACCTTGGGGATAGGGAGGACCACCGATAAACTCATCTTT. J is TRDJ1 and V is TRDV2; 7 bases fit TRDD3. Germline CDR1 reads GEAIGNYY; CDR2 reads EKD. J was trimmed by 1 base and V by 0 bases; bases with no gene match: 10. The length of the CDR3 is 17 residues.

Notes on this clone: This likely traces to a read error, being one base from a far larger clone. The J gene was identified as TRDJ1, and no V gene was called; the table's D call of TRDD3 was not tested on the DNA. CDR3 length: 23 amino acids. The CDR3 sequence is CAFGELTTYWGIRVFSLPDKLIF. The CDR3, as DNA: TGTGCTTTTGGGGAACTTACGACTTACTGGGGGATACGCGTATTCTCTCTCCCCGATAAACTCATCTTT.

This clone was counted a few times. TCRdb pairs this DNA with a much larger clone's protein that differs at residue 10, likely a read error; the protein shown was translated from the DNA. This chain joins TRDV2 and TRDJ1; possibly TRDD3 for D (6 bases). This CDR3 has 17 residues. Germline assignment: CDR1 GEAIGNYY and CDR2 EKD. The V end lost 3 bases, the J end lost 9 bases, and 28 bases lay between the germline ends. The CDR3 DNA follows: TGTGCCTGTGACGTCGTTGAGGGTACTAGGGGATCCGGACAACTCATCTTT. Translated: CACDVVEGTRGSGQLIF.

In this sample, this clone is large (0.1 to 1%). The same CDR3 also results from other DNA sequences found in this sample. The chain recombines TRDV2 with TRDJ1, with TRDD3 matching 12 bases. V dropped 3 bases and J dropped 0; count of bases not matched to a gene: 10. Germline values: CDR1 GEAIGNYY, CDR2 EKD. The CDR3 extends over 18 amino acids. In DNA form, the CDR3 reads TGTGCCTGTGACCCGCTACTGGGGGATACAGGGTACACCGATAAACTCATCTTT. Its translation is CACDPLLGDTGYTDKLIF.

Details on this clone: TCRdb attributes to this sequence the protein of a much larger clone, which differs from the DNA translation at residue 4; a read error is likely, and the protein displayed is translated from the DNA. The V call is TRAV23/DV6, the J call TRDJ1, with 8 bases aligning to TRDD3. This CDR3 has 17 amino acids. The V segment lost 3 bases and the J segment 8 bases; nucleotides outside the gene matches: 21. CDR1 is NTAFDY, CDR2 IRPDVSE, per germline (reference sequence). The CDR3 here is CAANMSELGESVGKLIF. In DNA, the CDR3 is TGTGCAGCAAACATGAGCGAGCTGGGGGAATCGGTGGGGAAACTCATCTTT.

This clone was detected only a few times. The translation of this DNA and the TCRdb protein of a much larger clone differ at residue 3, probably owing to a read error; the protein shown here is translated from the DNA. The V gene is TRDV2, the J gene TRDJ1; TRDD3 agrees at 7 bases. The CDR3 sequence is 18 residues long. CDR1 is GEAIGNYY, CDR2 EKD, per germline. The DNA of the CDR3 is TGTGCCTTTGACACCGTAGTGGGGGAGCCAAAATACACCGATAAACTCATCTTT. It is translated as CAFDTVVGEPKYTDKLIF.

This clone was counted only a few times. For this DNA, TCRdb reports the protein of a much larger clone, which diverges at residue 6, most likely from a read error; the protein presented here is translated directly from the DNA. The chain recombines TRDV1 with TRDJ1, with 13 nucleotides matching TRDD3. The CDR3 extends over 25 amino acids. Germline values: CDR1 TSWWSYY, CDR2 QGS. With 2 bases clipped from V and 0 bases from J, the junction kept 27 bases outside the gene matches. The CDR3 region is CALGETLLTRTGGYAKKLYTDKLIF. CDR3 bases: TGTGCTCTTGGGGAAACGTTACTAACCCGTACTGGGGGATACGCGAAGAAGCTCTACACCGATAAACTCATCTTT.

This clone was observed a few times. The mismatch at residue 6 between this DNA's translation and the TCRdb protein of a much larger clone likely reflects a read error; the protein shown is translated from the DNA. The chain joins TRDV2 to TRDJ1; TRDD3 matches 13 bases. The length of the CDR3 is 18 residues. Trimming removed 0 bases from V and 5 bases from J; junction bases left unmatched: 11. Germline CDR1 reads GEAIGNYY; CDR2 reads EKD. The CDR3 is CACDTAITGGYESDKLIF. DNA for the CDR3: TGTGCCTGTGACACCGCAATCACTGGGGGATACGAGAGTGATAAACTCATCTTT.

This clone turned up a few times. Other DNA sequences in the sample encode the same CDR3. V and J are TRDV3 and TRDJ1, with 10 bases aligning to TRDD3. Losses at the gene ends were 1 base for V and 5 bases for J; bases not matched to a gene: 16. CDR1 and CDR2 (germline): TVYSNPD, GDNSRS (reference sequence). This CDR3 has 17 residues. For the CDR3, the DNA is TGTGCCTTTATATCATCCATCACTGGGGGATTGGCTGATAAACTCATCTTT. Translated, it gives CAFISSITGGLADKLIF.

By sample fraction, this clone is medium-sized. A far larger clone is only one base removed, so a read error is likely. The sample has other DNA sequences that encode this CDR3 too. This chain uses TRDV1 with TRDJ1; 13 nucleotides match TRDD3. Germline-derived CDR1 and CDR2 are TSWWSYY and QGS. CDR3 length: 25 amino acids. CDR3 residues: CALGEPLLTRTGGYAKKLYTDKLIF. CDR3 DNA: TGTGCCCTTGGGGAACCGTTACTAACCCGTACTGGGGGATACGCGAAGAAGCTCTACACCGATAAACTCATCTTT.

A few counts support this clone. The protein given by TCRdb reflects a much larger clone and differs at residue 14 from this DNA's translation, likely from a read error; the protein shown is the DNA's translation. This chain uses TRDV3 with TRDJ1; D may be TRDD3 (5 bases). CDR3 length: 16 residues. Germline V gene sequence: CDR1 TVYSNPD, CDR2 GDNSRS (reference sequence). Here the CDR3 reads CAFTNAGDTLPDKFIF. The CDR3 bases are TGTGCCTTTACGAATGCGGGCGATACATTGCCCGATAAATTCATCTTT. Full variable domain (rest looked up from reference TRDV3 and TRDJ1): CDKVTQSSPDQTVASGSEVVLLCTYDTVYSNPDLFWYRIRPDYSFQFVFYGDNSRSEGADFTQGRFSVKHILTQKAFHLVISPVRTEDSATYYCAFTNAGDTLPDKFIFGKGTRVTVEP.